This is a list of T cell receptor beta chains from one sample in a study of blood T cell repertoires in COVID-19. Only in-frame clones appear in the TCRdb table, and some are missing; sequencing was by immunoSEQ multiplex PCR. The sample carries 190,000 or so clones, about 83% recorded once. The sample taken for sequencing was peripheral blood. These receptors were collected from a man between 45 and 60 years old with active or convalescent COVID-19. Both conserved end residues are part of each CDR3. The D gene is left open where the match is weak. Clone size is shown for a subset of rows, as once, few, many or a class of expanded clone.

TRBV6-6	TRBJ1-2	.	.	TGTGCCAGCATGGTGACAGGATATAACTATGGCTACACCTTC	CASMVTGYNYGYTF
TRBV5-1	TRBJ1-3	.	.	TGCGCCAGCTCTCAGGGATCTGGAAACACCATATATTTT	CASSQGSGNTIYF
TRBV2	TRBJ2-7	.	.	TGTGCCAGCAGTGAATCGGGCTACGAGCAGTACTTC	CASSESGYEQYF
TRBV20-1	TRBJ2-5	.	.	TGCAGTGCTAGTGGTCGGGAGACCCAGTACTTC	CSASGRETQYF
TRBV21-1	TRBJ2-7	.	.	TGTGCCAGCAGCAAAGCGCGAGGGGGAGACCGCTCCTACGAGCAGTACTTC	CASSKARGGDRSYEQYF
TRBV16	TRBJ2-1	.	TRBD2	TGTGCCAGCAGCCAAGGGGACTCCGGGGGGAATGAGCAGTTCTTC	CASSQGDSGGNEQFF
TRBV3-1/TRBV3-2	TRBJ2-7	.	.	TGTGCCAGCAGCCAAGGTCAGGGGGGGCAGTACTTC	CASSQGQGGQYF
TRBV25-1	TRBJ2-7	once	TRBD2	TGTGCCAGCAGGCAAACCGGGACTAGCGGGACCGAGCAGTACTTC	CASRQTGTSGTEQYF
TRBV7-2	TRBJ1-2	.	.	TGTGCCAGCAGTACGGGGGGGGCGACTCTATATGGCTACACCTTC	CASSTGGATLYGYTF
TRBV4-1	TRBJ2-7	.	TRBD1	TGCGCCAGCAGCCAAGATAAGGGACAGGGCTACGAGCAGTACTTC	CASSQDKGQGYEQYF
TRBV27	TRBJ2-1	once	TRBD2	TGTGCCAGCAGTTTATCAGCGGGACCCTACAATGAGCAGTTCTTC	CASSLSAGPYNEQFF
TRBV2	TRBJ1-1	.	.	TGTGCCAGCAGCTTCCAGGGGATTAAAGACACTGAAGCTTTCTTT	CASSFQGIKDTEAFF
TRBV7-8	TRBJ2-5	.	.	TGTGCCAGCAGGCTTCGAAGACAGCCCCAAGAGACCCAGTACTTC	CASRLRRQPQETQYF
TRBV27	TRBJ2-1	.	TRBD2	TGTGCCATCGTAGCGGGAACGGGTAATGAGCAGTTCTTC	CAIVAGTGNEQFF
TRBV7-2	TRBJ1-3	.	.	TGTGCCAGCAGCTACGACAGCCACTCTGGAAACACCATATATTTT	CASSYDSHSGNTIYF
TRBV5-1	TRBJ1-1	once	TRBD1	TGCGCCAGCAGCTTGGCCTTCGGGACAGGGAACACTGAAGCTTTCTTT	CASSLAFGTGNTEAFF
TRBV11-2	TRBJ1-1	.	.	TGTGCCAGCAGCTTGGGGGAGGACACTGAAGCTTTCTTT	CASSLGEDTEAFF
TRBV5-1	TRBJ1-6	.	.	TGCGCCAGCAGCTTAGCGGCCTATAATTCACCCCTCCACTTT	CASSLAAYNSPLHF
TRBV7-7	TRBJ2-5	.	TRBD1	TGTGCTAGCAGCCCCTCGGGCAGGGGGCTGGATACCCAGTACTTC	CASSPSGRGLDTQYF
TRBV28	TRBJ1-2	.	.	TGTGCCAGCAGTTTATATGATGGGGGGGGCTACACCTTC	CASSLYDGGGYTF
TRBV5-8	TRBJ2-3	.	.	TGTGCCAGCAGCCTAGGGGCCGGAGATACGCAGTATTTT	CASSLGAGDTQYF
TRBV7-8	TRBJ2-7	.	TRBD1	TGTGCCAGCAGCGTGGACAGGGTCCTGGACGAGCAGTACTTC	CASSVDRVLDEQYF
TRBV11-3	TRBJ2-5	.	TRBD1	TGTGCCAGCAGCTCGGGACAGCAAGAGACCCAGTACTTC	CASSSGQQETQYF
TRBV6-2/TRBV6-3	TRBJ1-5	few	TRBD1	TGTGCCAGCAGTGCCGCGGACAGGGGGTTAATCCAGCATTTT	CASSAADRGLIQHF
TRBV6-5	TRBJ1-2	.	.	TGTGCCAGCAGCCCGGACAGAGCGTATGGCTACACCTTC	CASSPDRAYGYTF
TRBV7-3	TRBJ1-1	many	.	TGTGCCAGCAGCCCCGAACGGGGGTTATTAGGAGGGGACACTGAAGCTTTCTTT	CASSPERGLLGGDTEAFF
TRBV25-1	TRBJ2-7	once	TRBD1	TGTGCCAGCAGTGGAGGGGACAGGGCCGAGCACGAGCAGTACTTC	CASSGGDRAEHEQYF
TRBV5-1	TRBJ1-6	.	.	TGCGCCAGCAGCTTGGAGGGGGTCTATAATTCACCCCTCCACTTT	CASSLEGVYNSPLHF
TRBV19	TRBJ1-2	.	.	TGTGCCAGTAGTGCCCTTCCGCGTGGAGACTACACCTTC	CASSALPRGDYTF
TRBV7-9	TRBJ1-6	.	TRBD1	TGTGCCAGCAGCCCCCCCCGGGGACAGGGTTATAATTCACCCCTCCACTTT	CASSPPRGQGYNSPLHF
TRBV7-8	TRBJ2-7	.	TRBD2	TGTGCCAGCAGCTCTAGCGGGTTGGTTTACGAGCAGTACTTC	CASSSSGLVYEQYF
TRBV11-2	TRBJ1-1	.	TRBD1	TGTGCCAGCAGCTTAGATTGGACAGGGGGCACTGAAGCTTTCTTT	CASSLDWTGGTEAFF
TRBV29-1	TRBJ1-4	.	.	TGCAGCGCACAAGAGCGGCAGAATGAAAAACTGTTTTTT	CSAQERQNEKLFF
TRBV30	TRBJ2-2	.	.	TGTGCCTGGAGTGGGGACTTCACCGGGGAGCTGTTTTTT	CAWSGDFTGELFF
TRBV30	TRBJ2-7	few	.	TGTGCCTGGAGTGGAGGAGGCGAGCAGTACTTC	CAWSGGGEQYF
TRBV7-6	TRBJ2-7	few	TRBD1	TGTGCCAGCAGCTTAGTGGGACAGGGGTTTCATGAGCAGTACTTC	CASSLVGQGFHEQYF
TRBV5-1	TRBJ1-4	.	.	TGCGCCAGCAGCTTGGTGGGGGGAACTAATGAAAAACTGTTTTTT	CASSLVGGTNEKLFF
TRBV6-5	TRBJ1-4	.	TRBD1	TGTGCCAGCAGTTCCCTGGGACAGGGGGAGGAAAAACTGTTTTTT	CASSSLGQGEEKLFF
TRBV7-9	TRBJ2-1	.	.	TGTGCCAGCAGCTTAGACAGGGTTCGTAATGAGCAGTTCTTC	CASSLDRVRNEQFF
TRBV9	TRBJ1-1	many	.	TGTGCCAGCAGCTACCAGGACAGCGACACTGAAGCTTTCTTT	CASSYQDSDTEAFF